These 20 T cell receptor beta chains came from one sample sequenced in a study of read filtering for tumor transcriptome and immune sequencing. The library was built from 400 ng RNA with molecular barcoded adaptors for alpha/delta and beta/gamma chains. TCRdb analysed the reads with MiXCR anew, one entry per CDR3 protein. The sample carries about 90,000 distinct CDR3 sequences, about 12% recorded once. The sample was a population of CD138-negative cells sorted from bone marrow. The receptors originated from a donor older than 35 with multiple myeloma.

J is TRBJ2-1 and V is TRBV2, with D perhaps TRBD2 (6 bases). The CDR3 totals 13 residues. Trimming took 9 bases from V and 6 from J, leaving 15 bases between them. The V gene's germline CDR1 is SNHLY and CDR2 FYNNEI. In nucleotides, the CDR3 is TGTGCCAGTACACGGGAGAGCTCCAATGAGCAGTTCTTC. This translates into CASTRESSNEQFF.

Ten or more counts support this clonotype. The genes are TRBV20-1 and TRBJ2-3; 11 positions match TRBD2. After removal of 3 bases from V and 5 bases from J, the junction contained 7 bases not matched to a gene. The CDR3 runs 15 residues. Germline CDR1 reads DFQATT; CDR2 reads SNEGSKA (reference sequence). The CDR3, as DNA: TGCAGTGCTAGGTTCTTTAGCGGGGGGGGAGATACGCAGTATTTT. Residues: CSARFFSGGGDTQYF.

At least ten counts were recorded for this clonotype. J is TRBJ2-7 and V is TRBV12-3 or TRBV12-4; unclear D gene. The germline V and J ends were trimmed by 6 bases and 3 bases, with 12 bases remaining between them. The CDR3 is 13 amino acids. CDR3 amino acids: CASRPGSHYEQYF. CDR3 nucleotide sequence: TGTGCCAGCAGACCCGGGTCTCACTACGAGCAGTACTTC.

This clonotype was detected many times. The chain couples TRBV5-1 to TRBJ2-5; 7 nucleotides line up with TRBD2. From germline, CDR1 is SGHRS and CDR2 YFSETQ. With 4 bases clipped from V and 4 bases from J, the junction kept 4 bases outside the gene matches. The CDR3 consists of 13 residues. DNA of the CDR3: TGCGCCAGCAGCAGAGGGGAGGGAGAGACCCAGTACTTC. Amino acids: CASSRGEGETQYF.

Many counts were recorded for this clonotype. The rearrangement uses TRBV28 and TRBJ2-1, with a tentative D call TRBD2 (6 bases). The germline V gene has CDR1 MDHEN and CDR2 SYDVKM. V was pared by 3 bases and J by 1 base, with 13 bases between. The CDR3 length is 16 residues. In DNA, the CDR3 is TGTGCCAGCAGTTTGGGAGGAGCCCAGTCCTACAATGAGCAGTTCTTC. Its translation: CASSLGGAQSYNEQFF.

The rearrangement joins TRBV10-2 to TRBJ2-6, with D hard to call. Germline V gives CDR1 WSHSY, CDR2 SAAADI. V shed 7 bases and J shed 2 bases, with 6 bases lying between them. The length of the CDR3 is 13 residues. CDR3 sequence: CASMDPGANVLTF. The CDR3 DNA reads as TGCGCCAGCATGGACCCTGGGGCCAACGTCCTGACTTTC.

This clonotype was recorded a few times. A much bigger clone sits one base away, suggesting this may be a read error. J is TRBJ2-3 and V is TRBV4-2; 8 bases match TRBD2. The length of the CDR3 is 16 residues. CDR1 is LGHNA and CDR2 is YNFKEQ in the germline V gene. CDR3 nucleotides: TGTGCCAGCAGCCAAGATGGGAGCGGGAGAGGAGATGCGCAGTATTTT. Protein: CASSQDGSGRGDAQYF.

This clonotype was picked up a small number of times. This sequence joins TRBV20-1 and TRBJ1-1; weak D call: TRBD1 (5 bases). This CDR3 region has 12 residues. Germline V gene lookup returns CDR1 DFQATT and CDR2 SNEGSKA (reference sequence). V gave up 3 bases and J gave up 3 bases, with 8 bases separating them. CDR3 nucleotide sequence: TGCAGTGCTAGCCGGGGGTACACTGAAGCTTTCTTT. This codes for CSASRGYTEAFF.

This clonotype was recorded at least ten times. This sequence joins TRBV6-6 and TRBJ2-1, with D possibly TRBD2 on 6 matching bases. V was shortened by 7 bases and J by 0 bases, with 10 bases between the two germline ends. From germline, CDR1 is MNHNY and CDR2 SVGAGI (reference sequence). The CDR3 is 14 residues long. The CDR3 here is CASTRDLSYNEQFF. The CDR3 nucleotides are TGTGCCAGCACGCGGGATCTCTCCTACAATGAGCAGTTCTTC.

Notes on this clonotype: Since a much larger clone is just one base distant, this may be a read error. This chain connects TRBV10-3 to TRBJ2-7; 9 bases map to TRBD1. The length of the CDR3 is 15 residues. Germline V gene lookup returns CDR1 ENHRY and CDR2 SYGVKD. The CDR3 DNA reads TGTGCCAGCAGTTCCTTCCCGGGACAGGGATACGAGCAGTACTTC. Its protein product is CASSSFPGQGYEQYF.

This clonotype was detected ten times or more. The J gene is TRBJ2-1, the V gene TRBV5-1, with D unresolved. This CDR3 region has 16 residues. CDR1 is SGHRS, CDR2 YFSETQ, per germline. V was cut by 0 bases and J by 4 bases, with 14 bases left in between. CDR3: CASSLGFTPQYNEQFF. The CDR3 region has the DNA TGCGCCAGCAGCTTGGGTTTCACGCCCCAATACAATGAGCAGTTCTTC.

This clonotype showed up many times. This chain connects TRBV9 to TRBJ2-5; D remains ambiguous. CDR3 length equals 14 residues. The germline V gene has CDR1 SGDLS and CDR2 YYNGEE. Between the trimmed V and J ends, which lost 0 bases and 4 bases, there was a span of 10 bases. The CDR3 protein is CASSVARIGETQYF. Here the CDR3 DNA reads TGTGCCAGCAGCGTAGCGAGGATCGGAGAGACCCAGTACTTC.

The chain uses TRBV28 and TRBJ1-2, with D unresolved. V was clipped by 6 bases and J by 2 bases, with 16 bases between them. Germline-derived CDR1 and CDR2 are MDHEN and SYDVKM. This CDR3 has 15 residues. The DNA of the CDR3 is TGTGCCAGCAGGGTGATATCAGGATTCAACTATGGCTACACCTTC. Protein sequence: CASRVISGFNYGYTF.

A word on this clonotype: A single base separates this from a much larger clone, so it may be a read error. The chain has TRBV28 and TRBJ2-1; D may be TRBD1 (6 bases). The CDR3 loop spans 20 amino acids. CDR1 MDHEN and CDR2 SYDVKM come from the germline V gene. Written as DNA, the CDR3 is TGTGCCAGCAGTTTATTGACCGATACAGGGAAGGGGAGCTCCTACAATGGGCAGTTCTTC. Translating it yields CASSLLTDTGKGSSYNGQFF.

This clonotype came up many times. The gene calls are TRBV6-1 and TRBJ2-1, with 7 bases fitting TRBD1. V trimming: 3 bases; J trimming: 10 bases; junction bases outside the gene matches: 6. This CDR3 has 13 residues. Germline V CDR1 and CDR2: MNHNS, SASEGT. CDR3 in amino acids: CASSDTGVSEQFF. The CDR3 nucleotides are TGTGCCAGCAGTGACACAGGGGTCAGCGAGCAGTTCTTC.

This clonotype was recorded at least ten times. The chain employs TRBV5-1 and TRBJ2-1; 14 bases match TRBD2. The CDR3 length is 16 residues. Trimming removed 4 bases from V and 10 bases from J; junction bases left unmatched: 10. Germline V gene sequence: CDR1 SGHRS, CDR2 YFSETQ. CDR3 sequence: CASSVPGLAGVGEQFF. CDR3 nucleotides: TGCGCCAGCAGCGTCCCGGGACTAGCGGGAGTGGGAGAGCAGTTCTTC.

This clonotype was picked up many times. This chain links TRBV7-3 with TRBJ2-7, with D maybe TRBD2 (6 bases). The CDR3 consists of 14 residues. Looked up from germline, CDR1 is SGHTA and CDR2 is FQGTGA. Trimming took 1 base from V and 6 from J, leaving 13 bases between them. The CDR3 sequence is CASSLNSGGGEQYF. Written as DNA, the CDR3 is TGTGCCAGCAGCTTAAATTCCGGGGGAGGCGAGCAGTACTTC.

There are many counts of this clonotype. The CDR3 spells CASSSTGPYEQYF. Written as DNA, the CDR3 is TGCGCCAGCAGCTCGACAGGGCCCTACGAGCAGTACTTC. The rearrangement joins TRBV5-1 to TRBJ2-7, with 7 bases lining up with TRBD1. V was pared by 3 bases and J by 2 bases, with 2 bases of the junction left unmatched. This CDR3 region has 13 residues. Germline CDR1 reads SGHRS; CDR2 reads YFSETQ.

This clonotype has just a few counts. The J gene is TRBJ2-3, the V gene TRBV6-5; D uncertain. The CDR3 covers 16 residues. Looked up from germline, CDR1 is MNHEY and CDR2 is SVGAGI. V gave up 6 bases and J gave up 8 bases, with 24 bases separating them. Here the CDR3 reads CASSNDEFLAGVTQYF. Written as DNA, the CDR3 is TGTGCCAGCAGCAACGACGAGTTTTTAGCCGGCGTTACGCAGTATTTT.

This clonotype was seen ten or more times. The chain joins TRBV24-1 to TRBJ2-3; no clear D gene. This CDR3 has 13 residues. Germline CDR1 and CDR2: KGHDR and SFDVKD. Trimming pared 6 bases from V and 1 base from J, leaving 7 bases between. CDR3 residues: CATSWAGTDTQYF. The CDR3 coding sequence is TGTGCCACCAGTTGGGCTGGCACAGATACGCAGTATTTT.